The 17 T cell receptor beta chains reported below all come from one sample, sequenced in a study of T cells in Graves' hyperthyroidism and ophthalmopathy. RNA transcripts served as the template for amplifying TCR beta CDR3 regions. The HTBI primer set drove a first-round RT-PCR of the TCR CDR3. TCRdb recomputed calls from the multiplex PCR reads with MiXCR, one row per CDR3 protein. The table includes approximately 690,000 distinct CDR3 sequences, less than 25% detected once. Sequences were obtained from blood. All receptors come from a man aged 25 to 40 with Graves' ophthalmopathy.

Ten or more counts support this clonotype. The chain recombines TRBV27 with TRBJ1-5, with 7 bases lining up with TRBD1. Germline V gene lookup returns CDR1 MNHEY and CDR2 SMNVEV (reference sequence). The CDR3 is 17 amino acids. V shed 5 bases, J shed 0 bases, and the junction held 10 bases outside the gene matches. CDR3 sequence (DNA): TGTGCCAGCAGTCCACAGGGACAGATATTTAGCAATCAGCCCCAGCATTTT. Translation gives CASSPQGQIFSNQPQHF.

V gene TRBV7-9 combines with J gene TRBJ2-2; 7 nucleotides match TRBD2. Germline assignment: CDR1 SEHNR and CDR2 FQNEAQ (reference sequence). Germline trimming cut 3 bases from V and 0 bases from J; bases unmatched to any gene: 10. This CDR3 region has 18 residues. CDR3 residues: CASSFPERDWTNTGELFF. CDR3 nucleotides: TGTGCCAGCAGCTTTCCCGAGCGGGACTGGACGAACACCGGGGAGCTGTTTTTT.

This clonotype occurred a few times. This chain uses TRBV4-1 with TRBJ2-7; a weak D match, TRBD1 (7 bases). The CDR3 runs to 16 residues. The V and J ends lost 1 base and 2 bases respectively, with 15 bases between them. CDR1 is MGHRA, CDR2 YSYEKL, per germline. CDR3 bases: TGCGCCAGCAGCCAAGGAGGCGGCAGGGGGGCCTACGAGCAGTACTTC. This sequence encodes CASSQGGGRGAYEQYF.

V usage is TRBV20-1 and J usage is TRBJ2-3; 13 bases are a match to TRBD2. Germline V gives CDR1 DFQATT, CDR2 SNEGSKA (reference sequence). This CDR3 comprises 16 residues. V shed 6 bases and J 10 bases; nucleotides not matched to a gene: 16. The CDR3 DNA is TGCAGTGCCTTAGAGACTAGCGGGAGGCCGGGCGGGTCGCAGTATTTT. This codes for CSALETSGRPGGSQYF.

The chain combines TRBV5-6 with TRBJ1-6; a possible D gene is TRBD1 (5 bases). CDR3 length equals 15 residues. Germline CDR1 reads SGHDT; CDR2 reads YYEEEE. Trimming left V 4 bases short and J 4 bases short, with 12 bases between. The DNA of the CDR3 is TGTGCCAGCAGCCTGACGGGACGGTATAATTCACCCCTCCACTTT. It encodes CASSLTGRYNSPLHF.

The chain links TRBV6-1 to TRBJ2-2; the D is unclear. The germline V gene has CDR1 MNHNS and CDR2 SASEGT. This CDR3 has 14 amino acids. Trimming pared 5 bases from V and 4 bases from J, leaving 11 bases between. CDR3 region: CASSYRPGTGELFF. CDR3 in DNA: TGTGCCAGCAGTTATCGTCCTGGCACCGGGGAGCTGTTTTTT.

Only a few counts were recorded for this clonotype. The J gene is TRBJ2-3, the V gene TRBV5-5; TRBD1 or TRBD2 may be the D gene (5 bases each). The CDR3 extends over 12 amino acids. Germline CDR1 SGHKS, CDR2 YYEKEE (reference sequence). The ends were cut back, 3 bases at V and 6 bases at J, with 8 bases in the middle. Written as DNA, the CDR3 is TGTGCCAGCAGCTCCTGGGGGGATACGCAGTATTTT. Its protein is CASSSWGDTQYF. Based on the CDR3 plus reference TRBV5-5 and TRBJ2-3, the full variable domain is DAGVTQSPTHLIKTRGQQVTLRCSPISGHKSVSWYQQVLGQGPQFIFQYYEKEERGRGNFPDRFSARQFPNYSSELNVNALLLGDSALYLCASSSWGDTQYFGPGTRLTVL.

V is TRBV6-1 and J is TRBJ1-2, with 7 nucleotides matching TRBD1. The CDR3 length is 15 residues. CDR1 is MNHNS, CDR2 SASEGT, per germline. The J segment lost 7 bases and the V segment lost 7 bases, leaving 15 bases of the junction unmatched. CDR3 amino acids: CASTRFGTEISGYTF. CDR3 in DNA: TGTGCCAGCACCCGATTTGGGACAGAAATTTCTGGCTACACCTTC.

This clonotype has a count of ten or more. V is TRBV28 and J is TRBJ2-5; D call uncertain. The V gene's germline CDR1 is MDHEN and CDR2 SYDVKM. CDR3 size: 14 residues. The germline V and J ends were trimmed by 6 bases and 3 bases, with 14 bases remaining between them. This CDR3 is CASSPQELEETQYF. DNA for the CDR3: TGTGCCAGCAGCCCCCAGGAACTGGAAGAGACCCAGTACTTC.

This clonotype came up many times. The chain's CDR3 is CASSERVPLNLHQPQHF. The DNA of the CDR3 is TGTGCCAGCAGTGAGAGGGTGCCCTTGAATCTGCATCAGCCCCAGCATTTT. The chain is built from TRBV6-1 and TRBJ1-5; D remains ambiguous. The length of the CDR3 is 17 residues. The V gene's germline CDR1 is MNHNS and CDR2 SASEGT. Deletions cut 3 bases from V and 5 bases from J, with 20 bases between.

The CDR3 sequence is CASSLGPNEQYF. For the CDR3, the DNA is TGTGCCAGCAGCTTAGGTCCCAACGAGCAGTACTTC. The chain has TRBV7-2 and TRBJ2-7; D not resolved. CDR1 and CDR2 (germline): SGHTA, FQGNSA. The CDR3 is 12 residues long. V lost 1 base, J lost 5 bases, and 6 bases lay in between.

This clonotype came up many times. This chain connects TRBV20-1 to TRBJ2-7, with TRBD2 as a possible D gene (6 bases). The CDR3 consists of 15 residues. V was pared by 0 bases and J by 0 bases, with 12 bases between. Germline V gives CDR1 DFQATT, CDR2 SNEGSKA (reference sequence). DNA of the CDR3: TGCAGTGCTAGAGAGGCGCGGGGCGTCTCCTACGAGCAGTACTTC. Residues: CSAREARGVSYEQYF.

The rearrangement joins TRBV30 to TRBJ1-1, with unresolved D. V shed 5 bases and J shed 0 bases, with 10 bases lying between them. Germline CDR1 is GTSNPN and CDR2 is SVGIG (reference sequence). The CDR3 spans 13 residues. The DNA for the CDR3 is TGTGCCTGGCACGTCGGGGTGAACACTGAAGCTTTCTTT. Amino acids: CAWHVGVNTEAFF.

This chain joins TRBV12-3 or TRBV12-4 and TRBJ2-7, with D hard to call. V lost 6 bases, J lost 6 bases, and 18 bases lay in between. This CDR3 spans 14 amino acids. In DNA form, the CDR3 reads TGTGCCAGCAGCCAGTTGGGCCCCTCGGGCGAGCAGTACTTC. Protein: CASSQLGPSGEQYF.

This clonotype was observed a few times. This chain joins TRBV5-1 and TRBJ1-4, with 10 bases aligning to TRBD1. CDR1 is SGHRS and CDR2 is YFSETQ in the germline V gene. The CDR3 consists of 14 residues. The V and J ends lost 3 bases and 7 bases, in that order; junction bases with no gene match: 3. The CDR3 loop reads CASSWGQGFEKLFF. Here the CDR3 DNA reads TGCGCCAGCAGCTGGGGACAGGGGTTTGAAAAACTGTTTTTT.

This chain uses TRBV19 with TRBJ2-7; D is unclear. The germline V gene has CDR1 LNHDA and CDR2 SQIVND (reference sequence). The CDR3 contains 14 residues. The V end lost 6 bases, the J end lost 1 base, and 13 bases lay between the germline ends. CDR3 in DNA: TGTGCCAGTAGCAGCCACACGGCGTCCTACGAGCAGTACTTC. Protein sequence: CASSSHTASYEQYF.

This clonotype occurred many times. CDR3 coding DNA: TGTGCCAGCAGCCCTCTTTCTCCCGGGGAGCTGTTTTTT. This encodes CASSPLSPGELFF. V gene TRBV28 combines with J gene TRBJ2-2, with unresolved D. V lost 6 bases and J lost 6, with 11 bases in between. The CDR3 sequence is 13 residues long. The germline gives CDR1 MDHEN, CDR2 SYDVKM.